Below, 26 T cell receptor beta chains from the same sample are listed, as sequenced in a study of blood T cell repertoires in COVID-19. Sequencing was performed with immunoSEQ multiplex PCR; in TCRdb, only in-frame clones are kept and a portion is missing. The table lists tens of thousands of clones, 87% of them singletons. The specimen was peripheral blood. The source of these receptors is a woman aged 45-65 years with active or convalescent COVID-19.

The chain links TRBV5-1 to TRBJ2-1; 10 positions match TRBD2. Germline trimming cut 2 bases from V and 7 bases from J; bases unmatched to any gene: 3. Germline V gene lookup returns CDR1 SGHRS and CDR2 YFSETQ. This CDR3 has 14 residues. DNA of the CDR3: TGCGCCAGCAGCTTTGGGACTAGCGTTAATGAGCAGTTCTTC. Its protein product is CASSFGTSVNEQFF.

The CDR3 region has the DNA TGTGCCACCAGTGACCCGGGACAGATCAATCAGCCCCAGCATTTT. Its translation: CATSDPGQINQPQHF. The gene calls are TRBV24-1 and TRBJ1-5; 7 nucleotides agree with TRBD1. The germline CDR1 and CDR2 sequences are KGHDR and SFDVKD. This CDR3 spans 15 amino acids. The V segment lost 4 bases and the J segment 3 bases; nucleotides outside the gene matches: 5.

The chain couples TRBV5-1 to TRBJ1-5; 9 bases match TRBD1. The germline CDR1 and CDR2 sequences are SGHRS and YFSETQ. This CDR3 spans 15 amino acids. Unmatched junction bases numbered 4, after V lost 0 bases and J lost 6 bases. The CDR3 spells CASSLGDRESQPQHF. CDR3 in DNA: TGCGCCAGCAGCTTGGGGGACAGGGAGAGTCAGCCCCAGCATTTT.

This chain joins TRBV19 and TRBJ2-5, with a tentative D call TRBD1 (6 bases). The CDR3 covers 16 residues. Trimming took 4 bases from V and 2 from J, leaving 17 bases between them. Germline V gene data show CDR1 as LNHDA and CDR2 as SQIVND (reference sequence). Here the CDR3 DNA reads TGTGCCAGTAGTAACCTCTTTAAAGGGGGACAAGAGACCCAGTACTTC. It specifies CASSNLFKGGQETQYF.

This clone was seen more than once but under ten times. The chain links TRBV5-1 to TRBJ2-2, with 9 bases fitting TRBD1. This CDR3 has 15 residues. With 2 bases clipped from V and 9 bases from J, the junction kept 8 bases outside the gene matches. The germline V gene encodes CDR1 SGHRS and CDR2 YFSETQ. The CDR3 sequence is CASSFGQGPQRELFF. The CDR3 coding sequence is TGCGCCAGCAGCTTCGGACAGGGGCCCCAGAGGGAGCTGTTTTTT.

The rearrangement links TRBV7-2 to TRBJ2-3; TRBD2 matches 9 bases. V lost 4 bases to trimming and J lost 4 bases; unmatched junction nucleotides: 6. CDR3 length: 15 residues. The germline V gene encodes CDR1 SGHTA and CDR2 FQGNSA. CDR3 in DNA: TGTGCCAGCAGCTCGAGGGGACTAGCTTCAGATACGCAGTATTTT. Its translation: CASSSRGLASDTQYF.

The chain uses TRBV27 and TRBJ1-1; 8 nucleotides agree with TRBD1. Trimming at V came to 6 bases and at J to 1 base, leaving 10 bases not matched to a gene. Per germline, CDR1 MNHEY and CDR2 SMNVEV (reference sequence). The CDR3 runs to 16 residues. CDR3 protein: CASRSSRTGSNTEAFF. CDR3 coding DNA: TGTGCCAGCAGATCCTCGAGGACAGGGTCGAACACTGAAGCTTTCTTT.

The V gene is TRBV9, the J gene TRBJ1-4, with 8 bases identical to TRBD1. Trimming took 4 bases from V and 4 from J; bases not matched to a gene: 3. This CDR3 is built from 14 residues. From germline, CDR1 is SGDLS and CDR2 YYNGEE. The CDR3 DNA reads TGTGCCAGCAGCCCAGGGGGCTTTAATGAAAAACTGTTTTTT. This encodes CASSPGGFNEKLFF.

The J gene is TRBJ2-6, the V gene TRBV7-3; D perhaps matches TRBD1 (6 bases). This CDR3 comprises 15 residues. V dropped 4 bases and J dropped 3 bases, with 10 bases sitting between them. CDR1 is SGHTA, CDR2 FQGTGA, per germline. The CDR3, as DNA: TGTGCCAGCAGCTCACAGGGAAATGGGGCCAACGTCCTGACTTTC. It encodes CASSSQGNGANVLTF. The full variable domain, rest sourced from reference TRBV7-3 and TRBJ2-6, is GAGVSQTPSNKVTEKGKYVELRCDPISGHTALYWYRQSLGQGPEFLIYFQGTGAADDSGLPNDRFFAVRPEGSVSTLKIQRTERGDSAVYLCASSSQGNGANVLTFGAGSRLTVL.

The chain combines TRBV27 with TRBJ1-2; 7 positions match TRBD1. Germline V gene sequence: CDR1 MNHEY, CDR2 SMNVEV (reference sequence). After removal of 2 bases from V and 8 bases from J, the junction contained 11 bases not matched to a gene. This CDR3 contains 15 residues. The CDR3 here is CASSLEGQAYQGYTF. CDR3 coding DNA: TGTGCCAGCAGTTTAGAAGGACAGGCCTATCAAGGCTACACCTTC.

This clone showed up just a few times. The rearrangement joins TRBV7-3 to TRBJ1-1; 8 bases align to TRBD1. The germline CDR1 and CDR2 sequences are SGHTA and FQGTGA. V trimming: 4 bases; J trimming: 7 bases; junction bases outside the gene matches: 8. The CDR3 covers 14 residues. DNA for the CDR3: TGTGCCAGCAGCTCGGACAGGGAGAGCAGTGAAGCTTTCTTT. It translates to CASSSDRESSEAFF.

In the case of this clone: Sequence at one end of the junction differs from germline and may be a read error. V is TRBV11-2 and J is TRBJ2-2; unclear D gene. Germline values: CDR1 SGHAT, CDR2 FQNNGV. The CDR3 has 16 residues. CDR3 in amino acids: CASSVDGEVDTGELFF. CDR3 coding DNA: TGTGCCAGCAGCGTAGACGGCGAGGTGGACACCGGGGAGCTGTTTTTT.

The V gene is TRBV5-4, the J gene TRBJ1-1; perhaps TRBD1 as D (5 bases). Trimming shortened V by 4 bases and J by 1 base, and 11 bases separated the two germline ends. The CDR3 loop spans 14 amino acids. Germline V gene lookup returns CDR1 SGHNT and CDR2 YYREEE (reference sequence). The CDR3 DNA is TGTGCCAGCAGCCCCTGGGACTCGAACACTGAAGCTTTCTTT. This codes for CASSPWDSNTEAFF.

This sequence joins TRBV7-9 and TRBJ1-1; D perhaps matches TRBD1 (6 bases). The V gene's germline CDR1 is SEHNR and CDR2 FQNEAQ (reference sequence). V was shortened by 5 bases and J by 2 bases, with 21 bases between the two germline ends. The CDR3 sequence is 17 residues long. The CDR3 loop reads CASSAGDVGGINTEAFF. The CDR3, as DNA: TGTGCCAGCAGCGCAGGGGATGTCGGTGGGATTAACACTGAAGCTTTCTTT.

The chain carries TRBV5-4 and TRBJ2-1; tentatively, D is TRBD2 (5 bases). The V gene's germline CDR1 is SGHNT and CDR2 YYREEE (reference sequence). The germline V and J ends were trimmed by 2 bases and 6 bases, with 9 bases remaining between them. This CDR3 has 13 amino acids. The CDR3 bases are TGTGCCAGCAGCTTTCGACTAACCAATGAGCAGTTCTTC. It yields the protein CASSFRLTNEQFF. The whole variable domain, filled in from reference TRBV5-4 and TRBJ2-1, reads ETGVTQSPTHLIKTRGQQVTLRCSSQSGHNTVSWYQQALGQGPQFIFQYYREEENGRGNFPPRFSGLQFPNYSSELNVNALELDDSALYLCASSFRLTNEQFFGPGTRLTVL.

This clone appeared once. The CDR3 loop is CASSLGFRVGANVLTF. CDR3 nucleotides: TGCGCCAGCAGCTTGGGATTCAGGGTTGGGGCCAACGTCCTGACTTTC. The chain couples TRBV5-1 to TRBJ2-6, with D perhaps TRBD1 (5 bases). The CDR3 covers 16 residues. Germline lookup yields CDR1 SGHRS and CDR2 YFSETQ. Deletions cut 0 bases from V and 3 bases from J, with 10 bases between.

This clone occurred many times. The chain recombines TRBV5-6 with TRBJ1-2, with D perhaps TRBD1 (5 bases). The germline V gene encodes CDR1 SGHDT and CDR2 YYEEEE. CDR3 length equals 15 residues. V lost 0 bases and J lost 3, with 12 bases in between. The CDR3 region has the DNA TGTGCCAGCAGCTTGGCCTGGGGCACCTACTATGGCTACACCTTC. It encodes CASSLAWGTYYGYTF.

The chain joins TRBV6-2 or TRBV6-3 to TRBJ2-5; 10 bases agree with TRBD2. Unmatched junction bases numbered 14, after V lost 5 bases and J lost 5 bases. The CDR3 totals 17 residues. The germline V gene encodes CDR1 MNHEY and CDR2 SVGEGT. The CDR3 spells CASSPRLAGVTRETQYF. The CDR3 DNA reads TGTGCCAGCAGTCCCCGGCTAGCGGGGGTAACGAGGGAGACCCAGTACTTC.

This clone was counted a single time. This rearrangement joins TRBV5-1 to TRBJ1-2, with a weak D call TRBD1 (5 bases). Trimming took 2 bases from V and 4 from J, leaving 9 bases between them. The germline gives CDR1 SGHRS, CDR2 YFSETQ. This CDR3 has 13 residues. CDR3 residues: CASSFDSIYGYTF. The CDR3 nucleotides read TGCGCCAGCAGCTTCGACAGTATCTATGGCTACACCTTC.

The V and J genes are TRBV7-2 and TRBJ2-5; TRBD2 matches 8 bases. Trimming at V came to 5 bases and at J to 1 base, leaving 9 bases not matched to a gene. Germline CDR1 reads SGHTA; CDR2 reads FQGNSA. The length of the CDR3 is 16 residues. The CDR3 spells CASSPGRGGIQETQYF. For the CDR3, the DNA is TGTGCCAGCAGCCCTGGTCGGGGGGGGATCCAAGAGACCCAGTACTTC.

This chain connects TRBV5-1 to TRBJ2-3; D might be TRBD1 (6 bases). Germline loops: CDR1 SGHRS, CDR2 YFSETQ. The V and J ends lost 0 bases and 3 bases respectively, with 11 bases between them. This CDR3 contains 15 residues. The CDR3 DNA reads TGCGCCAGCAGCTTGGCGTCCAGGGGTACAGATACGCAGTATTTT. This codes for CASSLASRGTDTQYF.

CDR3: CAWSQSSNQPQHF. As DNA, the CDR3 is TGTGCCTGGAGCCAATCTAGCAATCAGCCCCAGCATTTT. The chain couples TRBV30 to TRBJ1-5; D ambiguous. The germline V and J ends were trimmed by 3 bases and 0 bases, with 6 bases remaining between them. Germline V gene sequence: CDR1 GTSNPN, CDR2 SVGIG (reference sequence). The CDR3 is 13 amino acids.

This CDR3 is CASSPAAGGVSPLHF. The DNA for the CDR3 is TGTGCCAGCAGCCCCGCTGCGGGGGGTGTTTCACCCCTCCACTTT. The chain joins TRBV4-2 to TRBJ1-6, with D tentatively TRBD1 (5 bases). Germline CDR1 and CDR2: LGHNA and YNFKEQ. The V end was cut by 4 bases, the J end by 9 bases, with 16 bases between. This CDR3 is 15 amino acids long.

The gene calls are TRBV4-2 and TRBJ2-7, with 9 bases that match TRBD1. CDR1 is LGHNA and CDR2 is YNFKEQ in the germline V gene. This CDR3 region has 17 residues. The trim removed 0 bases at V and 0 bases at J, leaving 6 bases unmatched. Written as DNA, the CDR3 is TGTGCCAGCAGCCAAGACCCGGGACAGGGAAGCTCCTACGAGCAGTACTTC. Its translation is CASSQDPGQGSSYEQYF.

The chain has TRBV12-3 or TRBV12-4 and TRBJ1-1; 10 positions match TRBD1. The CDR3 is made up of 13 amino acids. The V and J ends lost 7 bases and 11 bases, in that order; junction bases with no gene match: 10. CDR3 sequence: CASTRTGGGWAFF. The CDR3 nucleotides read TGTGCCAGCACCCGGACAGGGGGAGGGTGGGCTTTCTTT.

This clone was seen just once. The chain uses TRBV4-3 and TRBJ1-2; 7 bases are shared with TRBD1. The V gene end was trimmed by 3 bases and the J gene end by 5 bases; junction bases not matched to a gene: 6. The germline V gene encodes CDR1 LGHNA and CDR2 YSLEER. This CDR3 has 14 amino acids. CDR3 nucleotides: TGCGCCAGCAGCCAGGGACAGACCCGATATGGCTACACCTTC. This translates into CASSQGQTRYGYTF.